The clone carrying this TCR beta chain was observed at least ten times. The antigen is undetermined. Library construction for TCR beta used iRepertoire HTBI primers and Arm-PCR of CDR3 regions. TCRdb used MiXCR to reprocess the multiplex PCR reads, holding one entry per CDR3 protein. The data contain a few hundred thousand distinct CDR3 sequences, roughly 25% of them singletons. The data derive from a study of regulatory T cells in long-lasting Graves disease. Across the study: Positive TSH receptor antibodies alongside over 5 years of antithyroid drugs were what marked Graves' disease as persistent. General study findings and limits: Favored usage of TRBV28, TRBJ1-2 and TRBJ2-5 was recorded in persistent disease. Fewer public clonotypes were shared by new patients (about 940) than by persistent patients (about 2,800).

The time point denotes: persistent/refractory GD, antithyroid drugs over 5 years with positive TRAb. There was RNA extracted from PBMCs, and the TCR library was made from it. The peripheral blood volume drawn was roughly 9.9 milliliters, and it was collected into EDTA tubes. There are 16 residues in the CDR3. V lost 6 bases, J lost 5 bases, and 14 bases stayed unmatched. Germline V gene sequence: CDR1 DFQATT, CDR2 SNEGSKA (reference sequence). The genes are TRBV20-1 and TRBJ2-2; 8 nucleotides match TRBD1. The sequencing here drew on peripheral blood mononuclear cells (PBMCs), taken when the disease was refractory, from a patient treated with antithyroid drugs. This TCR derives from a woman between 35 and 50 years old with Graves disease. CDR3 DNA: TGCAGTGCCGGACAGTGGGACAGGCCTCAAACCGGGGAGCTGTTTTTT. Its protein product is CSAGQWDRPQTGELFF.